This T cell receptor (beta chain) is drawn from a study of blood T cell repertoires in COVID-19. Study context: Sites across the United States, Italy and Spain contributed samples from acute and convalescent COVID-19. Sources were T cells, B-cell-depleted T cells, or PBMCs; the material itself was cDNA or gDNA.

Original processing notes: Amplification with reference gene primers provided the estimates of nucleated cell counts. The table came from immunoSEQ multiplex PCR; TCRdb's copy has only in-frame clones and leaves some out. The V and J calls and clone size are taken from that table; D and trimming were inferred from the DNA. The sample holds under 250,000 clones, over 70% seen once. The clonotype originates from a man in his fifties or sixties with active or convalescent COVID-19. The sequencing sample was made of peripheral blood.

CDR3 in amino acids: CASSFRERYGYTF. The DNA for the CDR3 is TGTGCCAGCAGTTTTAGGGAGCGGTATGGCTACACCTTC. The genes are TRBV28 and TRBJ1-2, with D hard to call. CDR1 is MDHEN, CDR2 SYDVKM, per germline. This CDR3 contains 13 residues. V was clipped by 3 bases and J by 5 bases, with 10 bases between them.